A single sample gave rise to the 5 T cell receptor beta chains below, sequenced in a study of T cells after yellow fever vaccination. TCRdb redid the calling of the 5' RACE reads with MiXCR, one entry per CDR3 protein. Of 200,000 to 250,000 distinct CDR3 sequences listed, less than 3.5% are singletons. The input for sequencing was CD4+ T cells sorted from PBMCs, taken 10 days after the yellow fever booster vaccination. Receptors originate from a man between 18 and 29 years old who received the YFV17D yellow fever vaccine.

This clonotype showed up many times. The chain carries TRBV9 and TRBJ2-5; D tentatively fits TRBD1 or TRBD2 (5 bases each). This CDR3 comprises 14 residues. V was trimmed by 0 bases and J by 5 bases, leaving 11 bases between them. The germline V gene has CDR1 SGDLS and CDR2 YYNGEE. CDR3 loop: CASSVGGMRETQYF. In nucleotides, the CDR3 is TGTGCCAGCAGCGTAGGGGGGATGCGGGAGACCCAGTACTTC.

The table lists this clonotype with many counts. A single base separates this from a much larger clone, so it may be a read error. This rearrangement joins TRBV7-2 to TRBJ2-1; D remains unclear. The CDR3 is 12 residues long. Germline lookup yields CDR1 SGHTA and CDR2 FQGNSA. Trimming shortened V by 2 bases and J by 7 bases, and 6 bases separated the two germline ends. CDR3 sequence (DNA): TGTGCCAGCAGCTTAATGGGGAATGAGCAGTTCTTC. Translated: CASSLMGNEQFF.

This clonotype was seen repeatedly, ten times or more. The CDR3 DNA is TGCAGTGCTGGGCGACTAGAGGGTTCCACAGATACGCAGTATTTT. Encoded protein: CSAGRLEGSTDTQYF. V usage is TRBV20-1 and J usage is TRBJ2-3; D perhaps matches TRBD2 (6 bases). Trimming removed 5 bases from V and 2 bases from J, with 17 bases in between. This CDR3 has 15 amino acids. Germline assignment: CDR1 DFQATT and CDR2 SNEGSKA (reference sequence).

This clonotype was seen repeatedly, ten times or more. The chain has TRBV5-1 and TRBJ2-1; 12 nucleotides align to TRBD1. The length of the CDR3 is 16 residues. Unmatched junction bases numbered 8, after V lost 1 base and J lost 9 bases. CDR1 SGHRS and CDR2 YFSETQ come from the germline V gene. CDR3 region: CASSLFTGTGGSEQFF. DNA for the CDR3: TGCGCCAGCAGCTTGTTTACCGGGACAGGGGGCAGTGAGCAGTTCTTC.

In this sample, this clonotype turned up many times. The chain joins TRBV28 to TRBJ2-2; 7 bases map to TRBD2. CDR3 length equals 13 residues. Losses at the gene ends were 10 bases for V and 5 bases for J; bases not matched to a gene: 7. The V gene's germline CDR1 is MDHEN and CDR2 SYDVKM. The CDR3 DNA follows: TGTGCCAACTCGGGGGGTCCTACCGGGGAGCTGTTTTTT. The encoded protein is CANSGGPTGELFF.